This T cell receptor beta chain was captured by sequencing in a study of T cell responses to AZD1222 COVID-19 vaccine. The table came from immunoSEQ multiplex PCR; TCRdb's copy has only in-frame clones and leaves some out. Of tens of thousands of clones listed, under 90% were seen once; the top ten hold under 8.5%. Second doses at about 4 or about 12 weeks were pooled. V was pared by 3 bases and J by 8 bases, with 19 bases between. CDR1 is LGHNA and CDR2 is YSLEER in the germline V gene. This CDR3 has 15 residues. The chain uses TRBV4-3 and TRBJ1-2; D is uncertain. The TCR comes from an adult who received the AZD1222 COVID-19 vaccine. The sequences come from peripheral blood, collected 28 days after the second AZD1222 dose. DNA for the CDR3: TGCGCCAGCAGCCACCCCAATCGACCCTTCCAGGGCTACACCTTC. Translation: CASSHPNRPFQGYTF.